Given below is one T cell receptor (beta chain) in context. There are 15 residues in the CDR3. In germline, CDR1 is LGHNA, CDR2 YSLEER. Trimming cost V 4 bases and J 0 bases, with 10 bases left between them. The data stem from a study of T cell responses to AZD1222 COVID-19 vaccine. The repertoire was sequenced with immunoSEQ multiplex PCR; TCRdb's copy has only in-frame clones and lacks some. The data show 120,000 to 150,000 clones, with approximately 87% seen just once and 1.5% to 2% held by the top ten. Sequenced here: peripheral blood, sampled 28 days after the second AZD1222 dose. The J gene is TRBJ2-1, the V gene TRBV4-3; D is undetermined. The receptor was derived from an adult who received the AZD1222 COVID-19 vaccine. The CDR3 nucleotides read TGCGCCAGCAGCCGTACAGCAAGCTCCTACAATGAGCAGTTCTTC. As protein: CASSRTASSYNEQFF.